This passage covers 24 T cell receptor beta chains from one sample sequenced in a study of blood T cell repertoires in COVID-19. Produced via immunoSEQ multiplex PCR; TCRdb's table is partial and in-frame only. Of about 210,000 clones in the sample, around 86% are singletons; the top ten hold about 5.6%. The sample taken for sequencing was PBMCs or T cells enriched from blood (not recorded which). The receptors were gathered from a middle-aged man with acute COVID-19.

The chain couples TRBV12-3 or TRBV12-4 to TRBJ2-3, with D maybe TRBD1 (6 bases). V lost 5 bases and J 4 bases, leaving 10 bases between the germline ends. This CDR3 has 13 residues. The CDR3 DNA is TGTGCCAGCAGTACAGGGAACCCAGATACGCAGTATTTT. Protein: CASSTGNPDTQYF.

V usage is TRBV18 and J usage is TRBJ1-6; a possible D gene is TRBD1 (6 bases). Deletions cut 4 bases from V and 7 bases from J, with 17 bases between. CDR3 length: 16 residues. Germline V gene lookup returns CDR1 KGHSH and CDR2 LQKENI. This CDR3 reads CASSLGTTGGNSPLHF. In DNA, the CDR3 is TGTGCCAGCTCACTCGGGACAACCGGGGGGAATTCACCCCTCCACTTT.

This chain connects TRBV13 to TRBJ1-2, with 7 bases identical to TRBD1. The V and J ends lost 2 bases and 4 bases, in that order; junction bases with no gene match: 7. Germline CDR1 PRHDT, CDR2 FYEKMQ (reference sequence). This CDR3 region has 15 residues. The CDR3 reads CASSLYRTGIYGYTF. The CDR3 bases are TGTGCCAGCAGCTTATACAGGACAGGCATCTATGGCTACACCTTC.

The rearrangement links TRBV19 to TRBJ2-3, with D possibly matching TRBD1 (6 bases). V lost 6 bases and J 0 bases, leaving 10 bases between the germline ends. From germline, CDR1 is LNHDA and CDR2 SQIVND (reference sequence). The CDR3 has 14 residues. Written as DNA, the CDR3 is TGTGCCAGTAGGGACAGCTTAAGCACAGATACGCAGTATTTT. This encodes CASRDSLSTDTQYF.

The rearrangement uses TRBV6-2 or TRBV6-3 and TRBJ2-7; D is perhaps TRBD2 (5 bases). V lost 5 bases, J lost 5 bases, and 13 bases lay in between. The CDR3 has 13 amino acids. CDR1 MNHEY and CDR2 SVGEGT come from the germline V gene. The CDR3 sequence: CASSDRGGDEQYF. The DNA of the CDR3 is TGTGCCAGCAGTGATCGAGGAGGCGACGAGCAGTACTTC.

The chain recombines TRBV2 with TRBJ2-7; possible D gene TRBD1, 6 bases. The CDR3 spans 15 residues. Germline V gives CDR1 SNHLY, CDR2 FYNNEI. V lost 6 bases and J lost 2, with 17 bases in between. The CDR3 DNA follows: TGTGCCAGCAGAAAGGCCTGGACAGAGACCTACGAGCAGTACTTC. Protein product: CASRKAWTETYEQYF.

The V and J genes are TRBV6-4 and TRBJ1-1; TRBD1 agrees at 9 bases. Germline-derived CDR1 and CDR2 are MRHNA and SNTAGT. Trimming at V came to 3 bases and at J to 5 bases, leaving 10 bases not matched to a gene. The CDR3 consists of 16 residues. The CDR3 protein is CASSEFPDRGWTEAFF. The CDR3 DNA reads TGTGCCAGCAGTGAGTTCCCGGACAGGGGTTGGACTGAAGCTTTCTTT.

In nucleotides, the CDR3 is TGTGCCAGCAGCGAACGAGGGGGAAGCGGATACAATGAGCAGTTCTTC. Translated: CASSERGGSGYNEQFF. V and J are TRBV3-1 (or the pseudogene TRBV3-2) and TRBJ2-1, with TRBD1 as a possible D gene (6 bases). Germline V gene sequence: CDR1 LGHDT, CDR2 YNNKEL (reference sequence). Deletions cut 5 bases from V and 4 bases from J, with 18 bases between. The CDR3 contains 16 residues.

The V and J genes are TRBV19 and TRBJ2-7, with 8 bases matching TRBD2. The CDR3 is made up of 15 amino acids. Germline-derived CDR1 and CDR2 are LNHDA and SQIVND (reference sequence). V trimming: 4 bases; J trimming: 5 bases; junction bases outside the gene matches: 10. The CDR3 nucleotides read TGTGCCAGTAGTAGGGCGGGAGGAGGATTGAACGAGCAGTACTTC. Its translation is CASSRAGGGLNEQYF. The complete variable domain, with remaining parts taken from reference TRBV19 and TRBJ2-7, reads DGGITQSPKYLFRKEGQNVTLSCEQNLNHDAMYWYRQDPGQGLRLIYYSQIVNDFQKGDIAEGYSVSREKKESFPLTVTSAQKNPTAFYLCASSRAGGGLNEQYFGPGTRLTVT.

V is TRBV6-5 and J is TRBJ2-2; the match to TRBD1 covers 7 bases. V trimming: 2 bases; J trimming: 2 bases; junction bases outside the gene matches: 5. The germline V gene has CDR1 MNHEY and CDR2 SVGAGI. The CDR3 contains 16 residues. The CDR3 sequence: CASSYRGQINTGELFF. The CDR3 DNA reads as TGTGCCAGCAGTTACAGGGGACAGATCAACACCGGGGAGCTGTTTTTT.

Here the CDR3 DNA reads TGTGCCAGCAGTTACTCGAGACAGTTCTATGGCTACACCTTC. Its translation: CASSYSRQFYGYTF. The chain employs TRBV6-5 and TRBJ1-2; D possibly corresponds to TRBD1 (5 bases). V lost 0 bases, J lost 4 bases, and 9 bases lay in between. The CDR3 sequence is 14 residues long. The germline gives CDR1 MNHEY, CDR2 SVGAGI.

This chain connects TRBV29-1 to TRBJ2-7; D unclear. Trimming shortened V by 7 bases and J by 0 bases, and 13 bases separated the two germline ends. This CDR3 comprises 13 residues. The germline CDR1 and CDR2 sequences are SQVTM and ANQGSEA. CDR3 loop: CSAAAYISYEQYF. In DNA form, the CDR3 reads TGCAGCGCCGCGGCGTACATCTCCTACGAGCAGTACTTC.

This clone was recorded many times. V and J are TRBV6-1 and TRBJ2-2; TRBD2 aligns across 8 bases. The CDR3 loop spans 13 amino acids. J gave up 6 bases and V 3 bases, and 0 bases lay outside the gene matches. CDR1 is MNHNS and CDR2 is SASEGT in the germline V gene. The CDR3 region has the DNA TGTGCCAGCAGTGAGCGGGAGGCCGGGGAGCTGTTTTTT. This translates into CASSEREAGELFF.

V and J are TRBV7-8 and TRBJ2-5; TRBD2 might be the D (6 bases). The V end was cut by 2 bases, the J end by 5 bases, with 18 bases between. The CDR3 runs to 16 residues. CDR1 and CDR2 from the germline V gene are SGHVS and FQNEAQ. The CDR3 region is CASSLIAATSGETQYF. CDR3 sequence (DNA): TGTGCCAGCAGCTTAATAGCGGCTACCTCCGGGGAGACCCAGTACTTC.

The rearrangement links TRBV5-1 to TRBJ2-1, with 9 bases identical to TRBD2. V trimming: 3 bases; J trimming: 0 bases; junction bases outside the gene matches: 13. This CDR3 region has 19 residues. Germline V gene data show CDR1 as SGHRS and CDR2 as YFSETQ. The CDR3 DNA follows: TGCGCCAGCAGCTCGCGAGGGGCGGGAGGGGACAGCTCCTACAATGAGCAGTTCTTC. Its translation is CASSSRGAGGDSSYNEQFF.

The chain is built from TRBV24-1 and TRBJ2-1; a possible D gene is TRBD1 (6 bases). Trimming removed 8 bases at V and 5 bases at J, with 15 bases between. Germline V gene data show CDR1 as KGHDR and CDR2 as SFDVKD. This CDR3 region has 14 residues. The CDR3 sequence is CATKGQPVDNEQFF. As DNA, the CDR3 is TGTGCCACCAAAGGACAGCCGGTCGACAATGAGCAGTTCTTC.

This clone was picked up a small number of times. This chain uses TRBV3-1 (or the pseudogene TRBV3-2) with TRBJ2-7, with unresolved D. This CDR3 region has 14 residues. Germline CDR1 reads LGHDT; CDR2 reads YNNKEL (reference sequence). Trimming took off 2 bases at V and 2 bases at J, with 10 bases between the two ends. CDR3 DNA sequence: TGTGCCAGCAGCCAATCTTGGGCAGCCTACGAGCAGTACTTC. Protein product: CASSQSWAAYEQYF.

The V and J genes are TRBV10-3 and TRBJ1-2, with D unclear. Trimming left V 7 bases short and J 0 bases short, with 15 bases between. This CDR3 comprises 15 residues. Germline V gene sequence: CDR1 ENHRY, CDR2 SYGVKD. The CDR3 loop reads CAINQVGSSNYGYTF. The CDR3 coding sequence is TGTGCCATCAATCAGGTCGGATCATCTAACTATGGCTACACCTTC.

The chain has TRBV18 and TRBJ1-2, with D hard to call. Germline V lookup: CDR1 KGHSH, CDR2 LQKENI. The germline V and J ends were trimmed by 2 bases and 0 bases, with 10 bases remaining between them. The CDR3 loop spans 15 amino acids. DNA for the CDR3: TGTGCCAGCTCACCAGGGAGGCCTCCTAACTATGGCTACACCTTC. It is translated as CASSPGRPPNYGYTF.

The chain combines TRBV10-3 with TRBJ2-7; 10 nucleotides align to TRBD1. V trimming: 6 bases; J trimming: 2 bases; junction bases outside the gene matches: 4. Germline CDR1 ENHRY, CDR2 SYGVKD. The length of the CDR3 is 14 residues. The CDR3, as DNA: TGTGCCATCAGGTCGGACAGGGGGGCCTACGAGCAGTACTTC. This encodes CAIRSDRGAYEQYF.

This rearrangement joins TRBV5-4 to TRBJ2-7; 9 bases align to TRBD1. Germline CDR1 is SGHNT and CDR2 is YYREEE (reference sequence). V lost 4 bases to trimming and J lost 2 bases; unmatched junction nucleotides: 7. This CDR3 has 15 residues. The CDR3, as DNA: TGTGCCAGCAGCCGACAGGGGGAGAATCCCTACGAGCAGTACTTC. It is translated as CASSRQGENPYEQYF.

This chain uses TRBV7-6 with TRBJ1-4, with D possibly being TRBD1 (5 bases). The ends were cut back, 1 base at V and 6 bases at J, with 12 bases in the middle. The germline V gene encodes CDR1 SGHVS and CDR2 FNYEAQ. The CDR3 contains 15 residues. The chain's CDR3 is CASSLEGAKDEKLFF. The CDR3 nucleotides read TGTGCCAGCAGCTTAGAAGGGGCAAAAGATGAAAAACTGTTTTTT.

The chain combines TRBV11-3 with TRBJ2-1, with TRBD2 as a possible D gene (6 bases). Germline CDR1 is SGHNT and CDR2 is YENEEA. The V end was cut by 3 bases, the J end by 8 bases, with 20 bases between. This CDR3 has 16 amino acids. CDR3 bases: TGTGCCAGCAGCTTCGGGGGAGAGGGCCGCGGGGATGAGCAGTTCTTC. This gives the protein CASSFGGEGRGDEQFF.

The chain carries TRBV11-3 and TRBJ2-3; D is undetermined. Per the germline V gene, CDR1 is SGHNT and CDR2 is YENEEA. Trimming left V 3 bases short and J 4 bases short, with 11 bases between. This CDR3 has 14 residues. CDR3 DNA: TGTGCCAGCAGCTTTTACAGCCCCGCAGATACGCAGTATTTT. Amino acids: CASSFYSPADTQYF.